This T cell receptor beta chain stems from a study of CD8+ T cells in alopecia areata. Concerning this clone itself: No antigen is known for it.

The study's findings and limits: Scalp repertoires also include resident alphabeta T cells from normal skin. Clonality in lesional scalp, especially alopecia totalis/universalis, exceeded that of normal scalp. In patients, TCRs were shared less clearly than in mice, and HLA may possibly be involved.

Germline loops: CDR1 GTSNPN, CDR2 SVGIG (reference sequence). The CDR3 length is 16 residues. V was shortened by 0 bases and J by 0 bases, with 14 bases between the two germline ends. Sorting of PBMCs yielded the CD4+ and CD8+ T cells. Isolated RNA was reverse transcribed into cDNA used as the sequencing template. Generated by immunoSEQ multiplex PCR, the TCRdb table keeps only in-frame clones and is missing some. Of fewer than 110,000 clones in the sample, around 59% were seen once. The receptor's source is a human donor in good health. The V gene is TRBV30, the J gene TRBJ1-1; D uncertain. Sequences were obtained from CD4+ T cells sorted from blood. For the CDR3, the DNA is TGTGCCTGGAGTGTCCCGATAGCCAACATGAACACTGAAGCTTTCTTT. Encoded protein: CAWSVPIANMNTEAFF.